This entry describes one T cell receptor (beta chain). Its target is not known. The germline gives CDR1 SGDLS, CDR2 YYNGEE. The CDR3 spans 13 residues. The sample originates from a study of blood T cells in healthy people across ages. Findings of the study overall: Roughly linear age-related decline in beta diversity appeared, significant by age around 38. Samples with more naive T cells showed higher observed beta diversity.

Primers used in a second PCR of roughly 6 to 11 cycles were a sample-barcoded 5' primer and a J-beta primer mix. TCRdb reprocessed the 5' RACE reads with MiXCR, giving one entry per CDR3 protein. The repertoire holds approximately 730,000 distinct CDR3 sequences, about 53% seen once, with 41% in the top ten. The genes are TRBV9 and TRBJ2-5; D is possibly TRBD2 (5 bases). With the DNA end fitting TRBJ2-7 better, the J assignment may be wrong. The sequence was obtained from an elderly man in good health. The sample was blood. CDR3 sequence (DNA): TGTGCCAGCAGCGAATTCGGGGTCGACGAGCAGTACTTC. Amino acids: CASSEFGVDEQYF.